The clone carrying this T cell receptor (beta chain) was seen only once. The data are from a study of blood T cell repertoires in COVID-19. Using immunoSEQ multiplex PCR, the repertoire was profiled, and TCRdb retains in-frame clones only, with some absent. The sample lists 300,000 to 400,000 clones; about 90% were seen once. The clonotype was recovered from a woman aged 60-75 years with COVID-19, enrolled during active disease. The sequenced sample was peripheral blood.

The CDR3 loop reads CASGLSGGAVVETQYF. The CDR3 DNA reads TGTGCCAGCGGACTTAGCGGGGGGGCCGTGGTAGAGACCCAGTACTTC. The chain couples TRBV27 to TRBJ2-5, with TRBD2 matching 11 bases. J lost 4 bases, V lost 8 bases, and 12 bases had no gene match. CDR3 length: 16 residues. CDR1 MNHEY and CDR2 SMNVEV come from the germline V gene (reference sequence).